The clone carrying this TCR beta chain was observed once. The method was immunoSEQ multiplex PCR; TCRdb's version includes in-frame clones alone and lacks a portion of them. This table has 60,000 to 100,000 clones, roughly 91% appearing once. This CDR3 region has 15 residues. V lost 6 bases to trimming and J lost 5 bases, with 20 bases between them. The germline CDR1 and CDR2 sequences are SQVTM and ANQGSEA. The sample originates from a study of OX40 agonist ivuxolimab in advanced cancers. Whole-study context: Recorded diagnoses for dose-escalation patients were hepatocellular carcinoma, melanoma, renal cell or head and neck cancer. Participants averaged around 60 years of age (range roughly 23 to 90) and were around 85% male.

V and J are TRBV29-1 and TRBJ2-1, with D unresolved. The input for sequencing was CD4+ or CD8+ T cells sorted from blood, taken in a trial of the OX40 agonist ivuxolimab. This sequence was found in an adult with an advanced solid tumor such as melanoma, head and neck, liver or kidney cancer. The CDR3 here is CSVGRLLPRDNEQFF. The CDR3 nucleotides are TGCAGCGTCGGCCGACTCCTCCCAAGGGACAATGAGCAGTTCTTC.